The rows below give T cell receptor beta chains drawn from one sample of a study of blood T cell repertoires in COVID-19. Method: immunoSEQ multiplex PCR; TCRdb's copy keeps in-frame clones and lacks some. The sample lists some 330,000 clones, more than 70% occurring once. The sample was PBMCs or T cells enriched from blood (not recorded which). The receptor source for this set is a man between 35 and 55 years old in a cohort exposed to, infected with or recovered from COVID-19 (not recorded which). Both conserved end residues are part of each CDR3. D genes are given only for firm matches. The size entry is marked missing in some rows and otherwise reads once, few, many or a size class.

CDR3 protein,CDR3 DNA,J gene,V gene,D gene,clone size
CASRSIKRMWDEQFF,TGTGCCAGCCGATCGATCAAGCGGATGTGGGATGAGCAGTTCTTC,TRBJ2-1,TRBV27,-,-
CSVAGGQETQYF,TGCAGCGTTGCAGGGGGGCAAGAGACCCAGTACTTC,TRBJ2-5,TRBV29-1,-,-
CASSPGQFSGNTIYF,TGTGCCAGCAGCCCTGGACAGTTCTCTGGAAACACCATATATTTT,TRBJ1-3,TRBV7-9,-,-
CASSGSGDTQYF,TGCGCCAGCAGCGGGAGCGGAGATACGCAGTATTTT,TRBJ2-3,TRBV10-1,-,-
CAWTPTGNEQYF,TGTGCCTGGACCCCGACAGGGAACGAGCAGTACTTC,TRBJ2-7,TRBV30,TRBD1,-
CASSFLEAKNTEAFF,TGTGCCAGCAGCTTTCTTGAGGCCAAGAACACTGAAGCTTTCTTT,TRBJ1-1,TRBV7-9,-,-
CASSVQGANSPLHF,TGTGCCAGCAGCGTACAGGGGGCTAATTCACCCCTCCACTTT,TRBJ1-6,TRBV9,TRBD1,-
CASSLGLAGVNVAKNIQYF,TGTGCCAGCAGTCTCGGACTAGCGGGAGTTAATGTAGCCAAAAACATTCAGTACTTC,TRBJ2-4,TRBV27,TRBD2,-
CASSKPSGSDEQYF,TGTGCCAGCAGCAAACCTAGCGGGAGTGACGAGCAGTACTTC,TRBJ2-7,TRBV21-1,-,-
CASSLDRMGLRLAKNIQYF,TGTGCCAGCAGCTTAGACAGGATGGGCCTACGATTAGCCAAAAACATTCAGTACTTC,TRBJ2-4,TRBV7-9,-,-
CASSLRGNNQPQHF,TGTGCCAGCAGCTTAAGGGGGAACAATCAGCCCCAGCATTTT,TRBJ1-5,TRBV7-2,-,-
CASSPPGTASSGYTF,TGTGCCAGCAGTCCACCCGGGACAGCATCTTCCGGCTACACCTTC,TRBJ1-2,TRBV28,TRBD1,-
CAWSVQGTGELFF,TGTGCCTGGAGTGTTCAGGGCACCGGGGAGCTGTTTTTT,TRBJ2-2,TRBV30,-,-
CASSLAGSYNEQFF,TGCGCCAGCAGCCTAGCGGGGTCCTACAATGAGCAGTTCTTC,TRBJ2-1,TRBV10-1,TRBD2,-
CASSTRGQVSGNTIYF,TGTGCCAGCAGCACAAGGGGACAGGTCTCTGGAAACACCATATATTTT,TRBJ1-3,TRBV7-2,TRBD1,once